The clone carrying this T cell receptor (beta chain) was picked up one time. Its antigen is currently unknown. Combining a sample-barcoded 5' primer with a J-beta primer mix, a second PCR ran for roughly 7 to 12 cycles. TCRdb re-derived calls from the 5' RACE reads in MiXCR, one entry per CDR3 protein. Of roughly 2 million distinct CDR3 sequences listed, 40% to 55% are singletons. CDR3 length equals 13 residues. The V gene's germline CDR1 is DFQATT and CDR2 SNEGSKA (reference sequence). RNA extraction gave at least 5.5 micrograms of total RNA per sample. This specimen belongs to a study of blood T cells in healthy people across ages. The overall study: Template switching picked up about one barcoded beta molecule for each two T cells.

Notes on the study in general: Without sorted subsets, naive and antigen-experienced compartments could not be conclusively compared. Roughly linear age-related decline in beta diversity appeared, significant by age around 38.

The chain uses TRBV20-1 and TRBJ2-7; possible D gene TRBD2, 5 bases. The assigned J gene may be wrong: the sequence end matches TRBJ2-5 better. Material: blood. The sequence was obtained from a woman aged 40 to 50 in good health. The CDR3 here is CSALRARVETQYF. In nucleotides, the CDR3 is TGCAGTGCTTTACGAGCGAGGGTAGAGACCCAGTACTTC.